This T cell receptor (beta chain) originates from a study of PD-1 blockade in classical Hodgkin lymphoma. Clones were read by immunoSEQ multiplex PCR, and TCRdb kept only the in-frame ones, dropping some. The data contain more than 25,000 clones, under 85% of them seen just once; the ten biggest clones take up 35%. Relapse was seen in all patients after autologous stem cell transplantation, and brentuximab vedotin exposure was variable. The CDR3 runs to 18 residues. With V trimmed by 5 bases and J by 4 bases, 17 bases remained unmatched. Germline V gene sequence: CDR1 KGHSH, CDR2 LQKENI. This TCR came from a human donor with classical Hodgkin lymphoma. V and J are TRBV18 and TRBJ1-5, with 7 bases lining up with TRBD1. The sample was peripheral blood mononuclear cells (PBMCs), taken before the second cycle of nivolumab. The CDR3 loop is CASSLQALVGTANQPQHF. The DNA for the CDR3 is TGTGCCAGCTCATTACAAGCCCTTGTCGGGACAGCTAATCAGCCCCAGCATTTT.